This T cell receptor (beta chain) was captured in a study of blood T cell repertoires in COVID-19. Across the whole study: The study drew acute and convalescent COVID-19 samples from the United States, Italy and Spain. T cells, B-cell-depleted T cells, or PBMCs supplied cDNA or gDNA.

Germline lookup yields CDR1 MNHEY and CDR2 SVGAGI. The CDR3 is 15 residues long. The V and J ends lost 2 bases and 3 bases, in that order; junction bases with no gene match: 6. In the source study's methods: From reference gene primer amplification, estimates of nucleated cell counts were derived. Profiling relied on immunoSEQ multiplex PCR, and the TCRdb table lists in-frame clones only, not all of them. The DNA gave D and trimming, while V, J and clone size come from that table. The sample has about 92,000 clones, around 82% seen once. The clonotype comes from a man aged 50 or older who had recovered from COVID-19. Sequenced: peripheral blood. The V gene is TRBV6-5, the J gene TRBJ2-7, with 8 bases matching TRBD1. CDR3 nucleotide sequence: TGTGCCAGCAGTTACACGCCTACAGGGGGCTACGAGCAGTACTTC. Protein product: CASSYTPTGGYEQYF.